A single sample is the source of the 21 T cell receptor beta chains below, sequenced in a study of OX40 agonist ivuxolimab in advanced cancers. The table came from immunoSEQ multiplex PCR; TCRdb's copy has only in-frame clones and leaves some out. The sample has about 20,000 clones; around 90% are singletons. The sequencing used CD4+ or CD8+ T cells sorted from blood, collected in a trial of the OX40 agonist ivuxolimab. Receptors were obtained from an adult with an advanced solid tumor such as melanoma, head and neck, liver or kidney cancer.

The chain is built from TRBV19 and TRBJ2-7, with D tentatively TRBD1 (7 bases). The CDR3 loop spans 13 amino acids. Germline V lookup: CDR1 LNHDA, CDR2 SQIVND (reference sequence). V lost 6 bases, J lost 1 base, and 10 bases lay in between. The CDR3 DNA reads as TGTGCCAGTAGCGCGGGACAGTCCTACGAGCAGTACTTC. It yields the protein CASSAGQSYEQYF. The whole variable domain, filled in from reference TRBV19 and TRBJ2-7, reads DGGITQSPKYLFRKEGQNVTLSCEQNLNHDAMYWYRQDPGQGLRLIYYSQIVNDFQKGDIAEGYSVSREKKESFPLTVTSAQKNPTAFYLCASSAGQSYEQYFGPGTRLTVT.

This chain connects TRBV4-1 to TRBJ2-5; D remains ambiguous. The CDR3 sequence is 15 residues long. Germline assignment: CDR1 MGHRA and CDR2 YSYEKL. Trimming stripped 1 base from V and 3 bases from J, with 12 bases between. In nucleotides, the CDR3 is TGCGCCAGCAGCCAAGCCGACTTATATGAAGAGACCCAGTACTTC. It encodes CASSQADLYEETQYF.

In this sample, this clone is medium-sized. The CDR3 nucleotides read TGTGCCAGCAGCTTAAAGCCCGGGGGATCGCGTGAGCAGTACTTC. Its protein is CASSLKPGGSREQYF. This sequence joins TRBV7-2 and TRBJ2-7, with D possibly TRBD2 on 6 matching bases. The V and J ends lost 2 bases and 7 bases respectively, with 18 bases between them. Germline CDR1 reads SGHTA; CDR2 reads FQGNSA. CDR3 length equals 15 residues. The variable domain in full, with the rest retrieved from reference TRBV7-2 and TRBJ2-7, is GAGVSQSPSNKVTEKGKDVELRCDPISGHTALYWYRQSLGQGLEFLIYFQGNSAPDKSGLPSDRFSAERTGGSVSTLTIQRTQQEDSAVYLCASSLKPGGSREQYFGPGTRLTVT.

The gene calls are TRBV19 and TRBJ2-7; D is unresolved. CDR3 size: 13 residues. V lost 0 bases to trimming and J lost 5 bases, with 8 bases between them. The germline V gene encodes CDR1 LNHDA and CDR2 SQIVND (reference sequence). This chain's CDR3 is CASSIDLLNEQYF. The CDR3 coding sequence is TGTGCCAGTAGTATAGATCTACTAAACGAGCAGTACTTC. The whole variable domain, filled in from reference TRBV19 and TRBJ2-7, reads DGGITQSPKYLFRKEGQNVTLSCEQNLNHDAMYWYRQDPGQGLRLIYYSQIVNDFQKGDIAEGYSVSREKKESFPLTVTSAQKNPTAFYLCASSIDLLNEQYFGPGTRLTVT.

The chain carries TRBV30 and TRBJ1-3; D possibly corresponds to TRBD1 (5 bases). The germline gives CDR1 GTSNPN, CDR2 SVGIG (reference sequence). Trimming took off 5 bases at V and 0 bases at J, with 20 bases between the two ends. This CDR3 comprises 17 residues. This CDR3 is CAWGPPLGRVSGNTIYF. Here the CDR3 DNA reads TGTGCCTGGGGTCCCCCGCTGGGACGCGTCTCTGGAAACACCATATATTTT. The full variable domain, in which reference TRBV30 and TRBJ1-3 provide the parts outside the CDR3, is SQTIHQWPATLVQPVGSPLSLECTVEGTSNPNLYWYRQAAGRGLQLLFYSVGIGQISSEVPQNLSASRPQDRQFILSSKKLLLSDSGFYLCAWGPPLGRVSGNTIYFGEGSWLTVV.

The V gene is TRBV6-1, the J gene TRBJ1-6, with 7 bases identical to TRBD1. CDR1 and CDR2 from the germline V gene are MNHNS and SASEGT. Germline trimming cut 3 bases from V and 7 bases from J; bases unmatched to any gene: 6. This CDR3 is 15 amino acids long. This CDR3 is CASSDWDSENSPLHF. The CDR3 nucleotides are TGTGCCAGCAGTGACTGGGACAGTGAGAATTCACCCCTCCACTTT.

The chain uses TRBV12-5 and TRBJ1-1; the match to TRBD1 covers 8 bases. The V gene's germline CDR1 is LGHNT and CDR2 FRNRAP. The CDR3 contains 15 residues. After removal of 4 bases from V and 1 base from J, the junction contained 5 bases not matched to a gene. This CDR3 reads CASGYPDRANTEAFF. For the CDR3, the DNA is TGTGCTAGTGGTTACCCGGACAGGGCGAACACTGAAGCTTTCTTT.

The gene calls are TRBV2 and TRBJ2-3, with 8 bases identical to TRBD1. Germline V gene lookup returns CDR1 SNHLY and CDR2 FYNNEI. The trim removed 7 bases at V and 6 bases at J, leaving 9 bases unmatched. The CDR3 is 14 amino acids. The CDR3 DNA sequence: TGTGCCAGCAAATCAGGGGGCAGTATTGATACGCAGTATTTT. Protein sequence: CASKSGGSIDTQYF.

Points on this clone: An end of the junction differs from the germline gene, which may be a read error. The chain recombines TRBV14 with TRBJ2-7; D is unresolved. The CDR3 sequence is 11 residues long. Germline CDR1 SGHDN, CDR2 FVKESK. CDR3 DNA sequence: TGTGCCAGCAGCCAAGATCTACTTTTCCACTTC. Translation gives CASSQDLLFHF.

The CDR3 loop is CASSLDRVEYEQYF. The CDR3 nucleotides are TGCGCCAGCAGCCTGGACAGGGTAGAATACGAGCAGTACTTC. The rearrangement joins TRBV5-1 to TRBJ2-7, with TRBD1 matching 8 bases. This CDR3 spans 14 amino acids. Germline V lookup: CDR1 SGHRS, CDR2 YFSETQ. Germline trimming cut 4 bases from V and 4 bases from J; bases unmatched to any gene: 7.

The chain recombines TRBV2 with TRBJ1-5; D unresolved. The CDR3 length is 15 residues. The V gene lost 1 base and the J gene lost 0 bases, with 7 bases spanning the gap. CDR1 and CDR2 from the germline V gene are SNHLY and FYNNEI. The CDR3 sequence: CASSEGRYSNQPQHF. DNA of the CDR3: TGTGCCAGCAGTGAAGGCAGGTATAGCAATCAGCCCCAGCATTTT.

The chain uses TRBV27 and TRBJ2-7; D not certain. In germline, CDR1 is MNHEY, CDR2 SMNVEV (reference sequence). The V end was cut by 6 bases, the J end by 0 bases, with 9 bases between. The CDR3 is made up of 13 amino acids. The chain's CDR3 is CASRPVNSYEQYF. As DNA, the CDR3 is TGTGCCAGCAGACCGGTGAACTCCTACGAGCAGTACTTC.

The J gene is TRBJ2-2, the V gene TRBV6-5; a weak D match, TRBD2 (5 bases). Trimming cost V 2 bases and J 3 bases, with 7 bases left between them. This CDR3 spans 14 amino acids. The germline CDR1 and CDR2 sequences are MNHEY and SVGAGI. Here the CDR3 reads CASSYGLYTGELFF. The CDR3 DNA follows: TGTGCCAGCAGTTACGGACTTTACACCGGGGAGCTGTTTTTT.

V is TRBV7-9 and J is TRBJ2-7; D ambiguous. Per germline, CDR1 SEHNR and CDR2 FQNEAQ (reference sequence). V lost 4 bases and J 4 bases, leaving 11 bases between the germline ends. The CDR3 is 13 amino acids. Here the CDR3 DNA reads TGTGCCAGCAGCTCCCCGAACCTGTACGAGCAGTACTTC. It yields the protein CASSSPNLYEQYF.

For this clone: Germline is not matched at one junction end, which may reflect a read error. The V and J genes are TRBV7-7 and TRBJ2-5; D remains unclear. This CDR3 is 13 amino acids long. In germline, CDR1 is SSHAT, CDR2 FNYEAQ (reference sequence). CDR3: CASSPKGFETQYF. For the CDR3, the DNA is TGTGCTAGCAGCCCCAAAGGGTTCGAGACCCAGTACTTC.

The genes are TRBV4-1 and TRBJ2-7; D might be TRBD2 (5 bases). Trimming cost V 2 bases and J 3 bases, with 17 bases left between them. Germline CDR1 reads MGHRA; CDR2 reads YSYEKL. The CDR3 spans 16 residues. The CDR3 spells CASSQSVGETNYEQYF. Here the CDR3 DNA reads TGCGCCAGCAGCCAAAGCGTTGGGGAGACCAACTACGAGCAGTACTTC.

The rearrangement links TRBV5-1 to TRBJ1-1; TRBD1 aligns across 7 bases. V shed 4 bases, J shed 4 bases, and the junction held 7 bases outside the gene matches. The CDR3 extends over 14 amino acids. Germline CDR1 reads SGHRS; CDR2 reads YFSETQ. CDR3 residues: CASSKTGQPTEAFF. The CDR3 DNA is TGCGCCAGCAGCAAGACAGGGCAGCCCACTGAAGCTTTCTTT.

The V call is TRBV27, the J call TRBJ2-7; weak D call: TRBD1 (6 bases). This CDR3 comprises 14 residues. Germline loops: CDR1 MNHEY, CDR2 SMNVEV (reference sequence). Trimming left V 4 bases short and J 3 bases short, with 13 bases between. Written as DNA, the CDR3 is TGTGCCAGCAGTTGGGCAGGGGACCTCTACGAGCAGTACTTC. It encodes CASSWAGDLYEQYF.

The chain recombines TRBV15 with TRBJ2-2; perhaps D is TRBD1 or TRBD2 (5 bases each). CDR1 is LNHNV, CDR2 YYDKDF, per germline (reference sequence). The CDR3 covers 17 residues. Trimming removed 3 bases at V and 1 base at J, with 15 bases between. The DNA for the CDR3 is TGTGCCACCAGCAGCCCCACCTGGGGGATGAACACCGGGGAGCTGTTTTTT. This sequence encodes CATSSPTWGMNTGELFF.

V and J are TRBV6-5 and TRBJ2-7; 10 nucleotides line up with TRBD2. Trimming cost V 2 bases and J 3 bases; bases outside gene matches: 4. CDR1 and CDR2 from the germline V gene are MNHEY and SVGAGI. CDR3 length: 15 residues. The CDR3 sequence: CASSYASGGGYEQYF. The CDR3 DNA sequence: TGTGCCAGCAGTTACGCTAGCGGGGGAGGCTACGAGCAGTACTTC.

CDR3 amino acids: CASSYLYQGNTEAFF. CDR3 sequence (DNA): TGTGCCAGCAGTTACTTATATCAAGGGAACACTGAAGCTTTCTTT. V usage is TRBV6-5 and J usage is TRBJ1-1, with D hard to call. Looked up from germline, CDR1 is MNHEY and CDR2 is SVGAGI. The CDR3 loop spans 15 amino acids. The V end lost 1 base, the J end lost 1 base, and 10 bases lay between the germline ends.